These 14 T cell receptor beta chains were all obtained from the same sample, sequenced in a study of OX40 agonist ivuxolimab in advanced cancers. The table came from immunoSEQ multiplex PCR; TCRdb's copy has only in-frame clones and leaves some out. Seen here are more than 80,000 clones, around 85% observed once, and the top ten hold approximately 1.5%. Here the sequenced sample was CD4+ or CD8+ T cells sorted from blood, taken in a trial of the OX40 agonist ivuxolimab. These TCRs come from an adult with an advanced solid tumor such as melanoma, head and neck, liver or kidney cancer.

CDR3 amino acids: CAWSVNSYGYTF. The CDR3 DNA reads TGTGCCTGGAGTGTAAACAGCTATGGCTACACCTTC. V is TRBV30 and J is TRBJ1-2; no reliable D call. CDR1 and CDR2 (germline): GTSNPN, SVGIG (reference sequence). The CDR3 covers 12 residues. V gave up 0 bases and J gave up 4 bases, with 6 bases separating them. Using reference TRBV30 and TRBJ1-2 for the parts outside the CDR3, the full variable domain is SQTIHQWPATLVQPVGSPLSLECTVEGTSNPNLYWYRQAAGRGLQLLFYSVGIGQISSEVPQNLSASRPQDRQFILSSKKLLLSDSGFYLCAWSVNSYGYTFGSGTRLTVV.

The CDR3 here is CASSYGTSDIRYTF. DNA for the CDR3: TGTGCCAGCAGTTACGGCACATCGGATATTCGCTACACCTTC. The chain recombines TRBV6-5 with TRBJ1-2; D ambiguous. The germline V gene has CDR1 MNHEY and CDR2 SVGAGI. The CDR3 length is 14 residues. Trimming removed 2 bases from V and 9 bases from J, with 16 bases in between.

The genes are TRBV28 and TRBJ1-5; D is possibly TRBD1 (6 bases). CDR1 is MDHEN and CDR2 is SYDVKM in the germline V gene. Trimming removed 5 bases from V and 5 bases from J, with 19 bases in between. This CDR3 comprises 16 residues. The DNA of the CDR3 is TGTGCCAGCAGTGAAAACACGGGGACAAAAGATCAGCCCCAGCATTTT. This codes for CASSENTGTKDQPQHF.

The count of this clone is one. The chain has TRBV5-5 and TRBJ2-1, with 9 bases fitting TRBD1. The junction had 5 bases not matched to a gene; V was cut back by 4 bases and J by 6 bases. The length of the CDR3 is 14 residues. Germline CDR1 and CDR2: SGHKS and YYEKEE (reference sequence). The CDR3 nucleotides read TGTGCCAGCAGCCCGGGGACAGGGATCAATGAGCAGTTCTTC. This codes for CASSPGTGINEQFF.

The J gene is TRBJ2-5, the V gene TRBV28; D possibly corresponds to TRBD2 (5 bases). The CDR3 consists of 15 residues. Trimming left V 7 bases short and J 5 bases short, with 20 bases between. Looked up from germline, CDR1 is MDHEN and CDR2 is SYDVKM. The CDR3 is CASKGGQASRETQYF. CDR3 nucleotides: TGTGCCAGCAAAGGAGGTCAGGCGAGTCGGGAGACCCAGTACTTC.

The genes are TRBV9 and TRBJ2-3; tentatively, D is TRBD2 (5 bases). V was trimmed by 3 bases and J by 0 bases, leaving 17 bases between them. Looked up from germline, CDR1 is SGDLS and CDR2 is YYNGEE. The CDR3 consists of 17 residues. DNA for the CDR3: TGTGCCAGCAGCGGCTTCGGAGGAGCGAGGAGCACAGATACGCAGTATTTT. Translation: CASSGFGGARSTDTQYF. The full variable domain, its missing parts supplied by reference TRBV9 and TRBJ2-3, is DSGVTQTPKHLITATGQRVTLRCSPRSGDLSVYWYQQSLDQGLQFLIQYYNGEERAKGNILERFSAQQFPDLHSELNLSSLELGDSALYFCASSGFGGARSTDTQYFGPGTRLTVL.

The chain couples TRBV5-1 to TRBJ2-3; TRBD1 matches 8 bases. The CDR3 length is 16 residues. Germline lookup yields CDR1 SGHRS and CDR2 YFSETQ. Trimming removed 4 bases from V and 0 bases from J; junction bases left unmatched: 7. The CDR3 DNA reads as TGCGCCAGCAGCCCATGGACAGGGACTAGCACAGATACGCAGTATTTT. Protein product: CASSPWTGTSTDTQYF.

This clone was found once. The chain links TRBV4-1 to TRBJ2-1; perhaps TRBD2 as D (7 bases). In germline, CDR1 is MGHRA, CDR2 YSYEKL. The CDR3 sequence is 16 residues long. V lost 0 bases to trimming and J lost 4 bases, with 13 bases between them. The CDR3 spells CASSQEVGGGYNEQFF. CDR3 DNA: TGCGCCAGCAGCCAAGAGGTAGGGGGGGGATACAATGAGCAGTTCTTC.

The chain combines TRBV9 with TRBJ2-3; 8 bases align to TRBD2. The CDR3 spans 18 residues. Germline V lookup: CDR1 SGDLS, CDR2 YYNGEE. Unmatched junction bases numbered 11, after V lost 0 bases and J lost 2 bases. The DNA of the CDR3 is TGTGCCAGCAGCGTAGGTAGGGAACTAGCGGTCCCCACAGATACGCAGTATTTT. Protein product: CASSVGRELAVPTDTQYF.

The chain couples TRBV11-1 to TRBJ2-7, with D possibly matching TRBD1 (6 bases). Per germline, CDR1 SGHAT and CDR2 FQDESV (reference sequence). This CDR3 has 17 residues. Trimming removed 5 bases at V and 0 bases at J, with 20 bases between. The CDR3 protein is CASSHGTSYPLSYEQYF. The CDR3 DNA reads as TGTGCCAGCAGCCACGGGACATCTTACCCCCTCTCCTACGAGCAGTACTTC.

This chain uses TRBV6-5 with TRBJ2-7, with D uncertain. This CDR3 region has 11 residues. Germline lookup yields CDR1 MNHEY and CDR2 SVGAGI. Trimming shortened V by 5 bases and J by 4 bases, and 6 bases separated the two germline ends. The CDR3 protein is CASSEFYEQYF. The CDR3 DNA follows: TGTGCCAGCAGTGAATTTTACGAGCAGTACTTC.

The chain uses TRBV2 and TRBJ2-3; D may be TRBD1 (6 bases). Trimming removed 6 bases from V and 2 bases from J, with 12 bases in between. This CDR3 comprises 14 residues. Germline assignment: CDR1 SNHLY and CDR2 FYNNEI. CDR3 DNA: TGTGCCAGCAGGAAGGGGGAAAACACAGATACGCAGTATTTT. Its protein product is CASRKGENTDTQYF.

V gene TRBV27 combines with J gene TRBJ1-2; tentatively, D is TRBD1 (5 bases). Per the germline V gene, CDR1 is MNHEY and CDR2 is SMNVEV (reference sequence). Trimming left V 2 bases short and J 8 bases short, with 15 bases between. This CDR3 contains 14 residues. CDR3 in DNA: TGTGCCAGCAGTTTAGGAGGGACTGCCGTGGGCTACACCTTC. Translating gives CASSLGGTAVGYTF.

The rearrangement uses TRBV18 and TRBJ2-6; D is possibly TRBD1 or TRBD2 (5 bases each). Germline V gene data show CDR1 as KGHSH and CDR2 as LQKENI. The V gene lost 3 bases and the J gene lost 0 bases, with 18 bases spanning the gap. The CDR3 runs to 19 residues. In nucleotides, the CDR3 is TGTGCCAGCTCACCTCGGGGCCCCGGGGCCTACTCTGGGGCCAACGTCCTGACTTTC. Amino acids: CASSPRGPGAYSGANVLTF.